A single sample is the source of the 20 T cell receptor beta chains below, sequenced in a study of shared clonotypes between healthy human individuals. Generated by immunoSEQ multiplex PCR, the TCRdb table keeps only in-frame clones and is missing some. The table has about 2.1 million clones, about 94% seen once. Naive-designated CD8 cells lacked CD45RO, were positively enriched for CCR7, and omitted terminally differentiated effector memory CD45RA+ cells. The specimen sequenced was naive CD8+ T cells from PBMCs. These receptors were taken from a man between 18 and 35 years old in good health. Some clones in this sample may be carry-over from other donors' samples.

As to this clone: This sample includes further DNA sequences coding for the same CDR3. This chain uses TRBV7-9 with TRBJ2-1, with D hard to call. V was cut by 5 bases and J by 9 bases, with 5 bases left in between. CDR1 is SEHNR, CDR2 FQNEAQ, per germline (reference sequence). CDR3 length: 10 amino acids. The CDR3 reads CASSLGEQFF. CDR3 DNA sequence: TGTGCCAGCAGCCTCGGTGAGCAGTTCTTC.

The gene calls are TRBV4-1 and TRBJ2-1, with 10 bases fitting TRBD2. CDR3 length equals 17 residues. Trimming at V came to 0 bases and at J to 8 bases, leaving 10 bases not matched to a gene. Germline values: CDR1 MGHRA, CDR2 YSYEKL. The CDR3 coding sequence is TGCGCCAGCAGCCAAGATCCTACTAGCGGGGATTGCGATGAGCAGTTCTTC. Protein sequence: CASSQDPTSGDCDEQFF.

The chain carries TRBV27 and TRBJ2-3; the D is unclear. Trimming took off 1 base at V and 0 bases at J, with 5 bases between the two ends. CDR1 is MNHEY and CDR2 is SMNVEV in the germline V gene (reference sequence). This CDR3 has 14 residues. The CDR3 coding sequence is TGTGCCAGCAGTTTATGGTCTAGCACAGATACGCAGTATTTT. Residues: CASSLWSSTDTQYF.

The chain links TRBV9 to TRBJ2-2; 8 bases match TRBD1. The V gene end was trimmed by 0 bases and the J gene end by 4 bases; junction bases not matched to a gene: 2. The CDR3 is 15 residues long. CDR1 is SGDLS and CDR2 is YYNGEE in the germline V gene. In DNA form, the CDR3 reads TGTGCCAGCAGCGTAGGGGACAGGAGCACCGGGGAGCTGTTTTTT. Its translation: CASSVGDRSTGELFF.

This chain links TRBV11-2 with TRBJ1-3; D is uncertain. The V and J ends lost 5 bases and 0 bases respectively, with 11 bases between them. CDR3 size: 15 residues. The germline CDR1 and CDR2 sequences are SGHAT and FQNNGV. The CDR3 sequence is CASSHGRLSGNTIYF. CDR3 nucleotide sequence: TGTGCCAGCAGCCACGGCAGACTCTCTGGAAACACCATATATTTT. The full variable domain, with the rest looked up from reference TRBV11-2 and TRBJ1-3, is EAGVAQSPRYKIIEKRQSVAFWCNPISGHATLYWYQQILGQGPKLLIQFQNNGVVDDSQLPKDRFSAERLKGVDSTLKIQPAKLEDSAVYLCASSHGRLSGNTIYFGEGSWLTVV.

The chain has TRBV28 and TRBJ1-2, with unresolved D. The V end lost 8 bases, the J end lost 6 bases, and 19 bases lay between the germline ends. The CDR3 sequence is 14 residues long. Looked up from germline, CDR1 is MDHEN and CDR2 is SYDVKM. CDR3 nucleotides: TGTGCCAGCCACACTTTGCAGCTGTTTGATGGCTACACCTTC. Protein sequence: CASHTLQLFDGYTF.

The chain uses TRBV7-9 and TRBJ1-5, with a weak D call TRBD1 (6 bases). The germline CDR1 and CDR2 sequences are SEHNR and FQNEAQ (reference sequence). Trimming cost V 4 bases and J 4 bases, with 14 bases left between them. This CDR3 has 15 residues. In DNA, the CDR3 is TGTGCCAGCAGCTCGACTTCCAGGGGAAATCAGCCCCAGCATTTT. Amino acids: CASSSTSRGNQPQHF.

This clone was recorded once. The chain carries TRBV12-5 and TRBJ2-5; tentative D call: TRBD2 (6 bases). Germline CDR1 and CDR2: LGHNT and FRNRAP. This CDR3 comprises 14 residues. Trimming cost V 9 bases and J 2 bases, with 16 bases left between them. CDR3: CASGNGGWQETQYF. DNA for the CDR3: TGTGCTAGCGGAAATGGGGGGTGGCAAGAGACCCAGTACTTC.

Here the CDR3 reads CASSPAPEGNTEAFF. CDR3 bases: TGCGCCAGCAGCCCTGCTCCCGAGGGGAACACTGAAGCTTTCTTT. V usage is TRBV4-3 and J usage is TRBJ1-1; D gene unclear. Per germline, CDR1 LGHNA and CDR2 YSLEER. V dropped 4 bases and J dropped 1 base, with 13 bases sitting between them. CDR3 length: 15 amino acids.

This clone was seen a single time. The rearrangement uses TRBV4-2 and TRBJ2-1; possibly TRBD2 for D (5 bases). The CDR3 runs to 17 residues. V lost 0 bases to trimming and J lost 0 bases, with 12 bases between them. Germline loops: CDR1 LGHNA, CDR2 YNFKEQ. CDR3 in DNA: TGTGCCAGCAGCCAAGATTACGGGATAAGCTCCTACAATGAGCAGTTCTTC. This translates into CASSQDYGISSYNEQFF.

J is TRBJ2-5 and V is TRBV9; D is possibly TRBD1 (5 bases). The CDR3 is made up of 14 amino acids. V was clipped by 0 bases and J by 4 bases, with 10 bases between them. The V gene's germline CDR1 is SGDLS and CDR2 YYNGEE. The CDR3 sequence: CASSVEGRAETQYF. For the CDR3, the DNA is TGTGCCAGCAGCGTAGAGGGCAGGGCAGAGACCCAGTACTTC.

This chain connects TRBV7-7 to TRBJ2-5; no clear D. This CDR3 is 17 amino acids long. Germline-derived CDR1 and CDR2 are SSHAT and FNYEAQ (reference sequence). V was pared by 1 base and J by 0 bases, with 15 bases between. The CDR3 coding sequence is TGTGCCAGCAGCTTAGTTCCGGGCAGGACCTACCAAGAGACCCAGTACTTC. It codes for CASSLVPGRTYQETQYF. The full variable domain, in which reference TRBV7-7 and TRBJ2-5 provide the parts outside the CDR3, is GAGVSQSPRYKVTKRGQDVTLRCDPISSHATLYWYQQALGQGPEFLTYFNYEAQPDKSGLPSDRFSAERPEGSISTLTIQRTEQRDSAMYRCASSLVPGRTYQETQYFGPGTRLLVL.

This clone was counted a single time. The CDR3 reads CAWSEWNTGELFF. The CDR3, as DNA: TGTGCCTGGAGTGAGTGGAACACCGGGGAGCTGTTTTTT. This sequence joins TRBV30 and TRBJ2-2; no clear D gene. The CDR3 is 13 amino acids. Germline CDR1 is GTSNPN and CDR2 is SVGIG (reference sequence). Trimming took 1 base from V and 1 from J, leaving 4 bases between them.

CDR3 DNA: TGTGCCAGCAGCGCCGGAGTAGAAGAGTTCTTC. Protein: CASSAGVEEFF. This sequence joins TRBV6-5 and TRBJ2-1; no clear D gene. V lost 6 bases and J lost 14, with 14 bases in between. The CDR3 sequence is 11 residues long. Germline loops: CDR1 MNHEY, CDR2 SVGAGI.

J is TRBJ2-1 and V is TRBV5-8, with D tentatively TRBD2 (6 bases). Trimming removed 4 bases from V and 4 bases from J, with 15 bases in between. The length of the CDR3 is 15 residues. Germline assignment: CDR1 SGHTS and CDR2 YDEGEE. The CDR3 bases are TGTGCCAGCAGCGAGAGGCCTAGCGAGTACAATGAGCAGTTCTTC. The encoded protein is CASSERPSEYNEQFF.

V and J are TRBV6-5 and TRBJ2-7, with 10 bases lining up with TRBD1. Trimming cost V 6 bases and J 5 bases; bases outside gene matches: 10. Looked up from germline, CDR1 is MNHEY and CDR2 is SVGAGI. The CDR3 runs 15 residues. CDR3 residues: CASSPLATGGDEQYF. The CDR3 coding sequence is TGTGCCAGCAGCCCCCTGGCGACAGGGGGCGACGAGCAGTACTTC.

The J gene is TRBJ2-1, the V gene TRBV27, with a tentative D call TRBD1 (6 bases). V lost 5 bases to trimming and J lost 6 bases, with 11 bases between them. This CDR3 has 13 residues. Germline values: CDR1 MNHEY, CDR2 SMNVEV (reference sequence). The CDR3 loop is CASSPWGPNEQFF. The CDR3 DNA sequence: TGTGCCAGCAGTCCCTGGGGGCCCAATGAGCAGTTCTTC.

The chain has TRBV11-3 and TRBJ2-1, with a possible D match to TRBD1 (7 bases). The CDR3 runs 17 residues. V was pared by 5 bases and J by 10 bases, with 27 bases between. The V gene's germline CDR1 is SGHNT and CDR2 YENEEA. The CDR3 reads CASSPSRGDSRYLEQFF. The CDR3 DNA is TGTGCCAGCAGCCCCTCCAGGGGGGACAGCCGGTATTTGGAGCAGTTCTTC.

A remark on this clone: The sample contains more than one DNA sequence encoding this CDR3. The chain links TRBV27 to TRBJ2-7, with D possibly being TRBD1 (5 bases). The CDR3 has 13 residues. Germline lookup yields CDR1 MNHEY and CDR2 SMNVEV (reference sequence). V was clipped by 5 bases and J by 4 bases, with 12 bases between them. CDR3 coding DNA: TGTGCCAGCAGTCCCGGCAGGGCGTACGAGCAGTACTTC. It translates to CASSPGRAYEQYF.

The CDR3 coding sequence is TGTGCCAGCAGTTTAGAACGGGATGGCGGTCAGCCCCAGCATTTT. This encodes CASSLERDGGQPQHF. The chain couples TRBV27 to TRBJ1-5, with D uncertain. From germline, CDR1 is MNHEY and CDR2 SMNVEV (reference sequence). V was shortened by 2 bases and J by 6 bases, with 14 bases between the two germline ends. The CDR3 sequence is 15 residues long.